A selection of T cell receptor beta chains follows, all from one sample in a study of PD-L1 blockade in urothelial cancer. Generated by immunoSEQ multiplex PCR, the TCRdb table keeps only in-frame clones and is missing some. This sample carries 35,000 or so clones, around 34% of them seen once, and the ten largest clones take 8% to 9.5%. The sequencing here drew on tumor tissue, taken before atezolizumab (anti-PD-L1) treatment. The receptors were gathered from a man in his sixties with urothelial cancer. CDR3s include the opening cysteine and the closing phenylalanine or tryptophan. A D gene is named only where the DNA matches it firmly. Only some rows state a clone size, as once, few, many or a class for expanded clones.

>TRBJ1-2|-|TRBV9|-
TGTGCCAGCAGCGACCCCTCGGAGGACTACACCTTC
CASSDPSEDYTF
>TRBJ2-1|-|TRBV5-1|-
TGCGCCAGCAGCCCCGCCGGGGGATACAATGAGCAGTTCTTC
CASSPAGGYNEQFF
>TRBJ2-5|few|TRBV6-8|-
TGTGCCAGCAGTTACTCGCTGGGCAGGAGGGCCCAGTACTTC
CASSYSLGRRAQYF
>TRBJ2-7|-|TRBV10-1|-
TGCGCCAGCAGTGATCAGGTGGGCTACGAGCAGTACTTC
CASSDQVGYEQYF
>TRBJ1-5|-|TRBV19|-
TGTGCCAGTAGTATAGTCCGGAGGGAAGAGGGCAATCAGCCCCAGCATTTT
CASSIVRREEGNQPQHF
>TRBJ2-3|-|TRBV12-5|-
TGTGCTAGTGGTTTGGTACCCAGCACAGATACGCAGTATTTT
CASGLVPSTDTQYF
>TRBJ2-5|-|TRBV18|-
TGTGCCAGCTCACCCCCGGGACTCCAGCAGGAGACCCAGTACTTC
CASSPPGLQQETQYF
>TRBJ1-2|few|TRBV28|-
TGTGCCAGCAGTCGAGAAAACTATGGCTACACCTTC
CASSRENYGYTF
>TRBJ2-1|many|TRBV11-3|TRBD2
TGTGCCAGCAGCTTGGATCTAGCGGGAGTCGGTGAGCAGTTCTTC
CASSLDLAGVGEQFF
>TRBJ2-2|-|TRBV6-8|-
TGTGCCAGCAGTAATGGGATTTTAACCGGGGAGCTGTTTTTT
CASSNGILTGELFF
>TRBJ2-1|-|TRBV28|-
TGTGCCAGCATCCGGGACCACCACAATGAGCAGTTCTTC
CASIRDHHNEQFF
>TRBJ1-4|-|TRBV18|-
TGTGCCAGCTCACCAACGGGGTTTAATGAAAAACTGTTTTTT
CASSPTGFNEKLFF
>TRBJ1-3|-|TRBV27|-
TGTGCCAGCAGTCCTGACAGGTCCCGCTCTGGAAACACCATATATTTT
CASSPDRSRSGNTIYF
>TRBJ1-1|-|TRBV18|-
TGTGCCAGCTCAACGACAGCGAACACTGAAGCTTTCTTT
CASSTTANTEAFF
>TRBJ1-2|-|TRBV19|-
TGTGCCAGTAGTATGGACGGGTATGAGGGCTACACCTTC
CASSMDGYEGYTF
>TRBJ2-2|-|TRBV6-8|TRBD1
TGTGCCATCTCTATAACGGCAGGGGGCACCGGGGAGCTGTTTTTT
CAISITAGGTGELFF
>TRBJ1-3|many|TRBV9|-
TGTGCCAGCAGCGTAGCCGTAGGGGCTGGAAACACCATATATTTT
CASSVAVGAGNTIYF
>TRBJ2-2|-|TRBV5-1|-
TGCGCCAGCAGCGAGAAAGCAGGAACTACCGGGGAGCTGTTTTTT
CASSEKAGTTGELFF
>TRBJ1-2|-|TRBV30|-
TGTGCCTGGAGGGACAAGAACAGAGTTAACTATGGCTACACCTTC
CAWRDKNRVNYGYTF
>TRBJ2-1|few|TRBV18|TRBD1
TGTGCCAGCTCTCCGGGACAGGGCCATGAGCAGTTCTTC
CASSPGQGHEQFF
>TRBJ1-2|many|TRBV11-3|-
TGTGCCAGCAGCTCCCCTGGGGGTTTATGGGGACCTAACTATGGCTACACCTTC
CASSSPGGLWGPNYGYTF
>TRBJ1-1|many|TRBV23-1|-
TGCGCCAGCAGCCAAGATGTTGGCACTGAAGCTTTCTTT
CASSQDVGTEAFF
>TRBJ2-2|-|TRBV12-5|-
TGTGCTAGTGGTTTGGGTCCCGAAGGGACCGGGGAGCTGTTTTTT
CASGLGPEGTGELFF
>TRBJ2-7|-|TRBV30|-
TGTGCCTGGAGTGTAGGCGGAAGCTCCTACGAGCAGTACTTC
CAWSVGGSSYEQYF
>TRBJ2-1|-|TRBV5-1|-
TGCGCCAGCAGCTTGGAGGGCAGGGGGGAATCGGATGAGCAGTTCTTC
CASSLEGRGESDEQFF
>TRBJ2-3|-|TRBV11-3|-
TGTGCCAGCAGCTTTTTCCCTTTTCCGCATAGCACAGATACGCAGTATTTT
CASSFFPFPHSTDTQYF
>TRBJ2-5|-|TRBV5-1|TRBD1
TGCGCCAGCAGCTTGGCCCCTACCGGGACAGGGGCCCAGACCCAGTACTTC
CASSLAPTGTGAQTQYF
>TRBJ1-5|-|TRBV7-6|TRBD1
TGTGCCAGCAGCTTGACAGGGGTGAGCAATCAGCCCCAGCATTTT
CASSLTGVSNQPQHF
>TRBJ2-7|few|TRBV29-1|TRBD1
TGCAGCGTTGATCAGGGGGCGGCCTACGAGCAGTACTTC
CSVDQGAAYEQYF
>TRBJ2-5|-|TRBV15|-
TGTGCCACCACTGGGCAGTACTCGACCCAAGAGACCCAGTACTTC
CATTGQYSTQETQYF
>TRBJ1-4|-|TRBV18|-
TGTGCCAGCTCACCTCCCCCCGGGACCCGGGGGGATGAAAAACTGTTTTTT
CASSPPPGTRGDEKLFF
>TRBJ2-5|few|TRBV7-8|TRBD1
TGTGCCAGCAGCCCGAACCACAGGGGTGGAGAGACCCAGTACTTC
CASSPNHRGGETQYF
>TRBJ1-3|-|TRBV28|-
TGTGCCAGCAGTTTATTACCGAACTCTGGAAACACCATATATTTT
CASSLLPNSGNTIYF
>TRBJ2-6|many|TRBV6-8|-
TGTGCCAGCAGTTACGGGGGTCGAGGGGTTAACCGTGGGGCCAACGTCCTGACTTTC
CASSYGGRGVNRGANVLTF
>TRBJ1-5|few|TRBV6-8|-
TGTGCCAGCAGTGCTGATAGCAATCAGCCCCAGCATTTT
CASSADSNQPQHF
>TRBJ2-2|-|TRBV10-3|-
TGTGCCATCAGTGAGCGGGCAAAGACGAACACCGGGGAGCTGTTTTTT
CAISERAKTNTGELFF
>TRBJ1-2|few|TRBV19|-
TGTGCCAGTAGTAAGGGCGATGGCTACACCTTC
CASSKGDGYTF
>TRBJ1-5|-|TRBV19|-
TGTGCCAGTACCTACGGGGGGGGCGCGAGGCAGCCCCAGCATTTT
CASTYGGGARQPQHF
>TRBJ2-5|few|TRBV28|-
TGTGCCAGCAGTCGAAACGTGGATCAAGAGACCCAGTACTTC
CASSRNVDQETQYF
>TRBJ1-6|-|TRBV11-3|-
TGTGCCAGCAGCCCCAAGCCGGGAGACAGGAGTTCACCCCTCCACTTT
CASSPKPGDRSSPLHF